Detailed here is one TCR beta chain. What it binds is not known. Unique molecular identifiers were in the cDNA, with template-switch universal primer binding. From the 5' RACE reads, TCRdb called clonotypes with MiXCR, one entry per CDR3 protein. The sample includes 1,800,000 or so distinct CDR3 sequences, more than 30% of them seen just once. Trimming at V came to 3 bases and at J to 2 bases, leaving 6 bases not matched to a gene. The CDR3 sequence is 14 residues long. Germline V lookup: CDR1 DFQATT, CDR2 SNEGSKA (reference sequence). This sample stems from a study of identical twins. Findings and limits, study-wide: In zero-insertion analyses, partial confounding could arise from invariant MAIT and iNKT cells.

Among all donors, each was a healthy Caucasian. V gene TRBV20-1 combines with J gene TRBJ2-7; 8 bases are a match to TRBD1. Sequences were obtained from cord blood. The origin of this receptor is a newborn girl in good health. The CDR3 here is CSASRDRTTYEQYF. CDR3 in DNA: TGCAGTGCTAGCCGGGACAGGACCACCTACGAGCAGTACTTC.